This T cell receptor beta chain was retrieved from a study of cytomegalovirus exposure and HLA in healthy donors. The PCR employed 60 Vbeta primers together with 13 Jbeta primers. Method: immunoSEQ multiplex PCR; TCRdb's copy keeps in-frame clones and lacks some. The sample has approximately 110,000 clones; under 85% are singletons. There are 15 residues in the CDR3. Trimming left V 4 bases short and J 8 bases short, with 20 bases between. The V gene's germline CDR1 is SGHTA and CDR2 FQGNSA. This chain uses TRBV7-2 with TRBJ1-2; a weak D match, TRBD1 (6 bases). Sequencing input: PBMCs. The clonotype was recovered from a young man in good health and CMV-seropositive. CDR3 sequence reads: CASSSGDILYWGYTF. CDR3 sequence (DNA): TGTGCCAGCAGCTCCGGGGACATACTTTACTGGGGCTACACCTTC.